Reported below is one TCR beta chain. The data are from a study of blood T cell repertoires in COVID-19. In the study overall: COVID-19 samples, acute and convalescent, were from the United States, Italy and Spain.

In the authors' workflow: By means of reference gene primer amplification, nucleated cell counts were estimated. The protocol was immunoSEQ multiplex PCR, while the TCRdb copy is restricted to in-frame clones and leaves out a portion. That table gives V, J and clone size, and the DNA gave D and trimming. Of 130,000 or so clones in the sample, about 80% are singletons; the top ten hold approximately 3%. The CDR3 runs to 14 residues. The V end was cut by 7 bases, the J end by 4 bases, with 16 bases between. The germline V gene has CDR1 SNHLY and CDR2 FYNNEI. The sample taken for sequencing was peripheral blood. This chain links TRBV2 with TRBJ2-5; D is uncertain. The TCR was taken from a woman of 80 years or more with acute or convalescent COVID-19. CDR3 in amino acids: CASNPRLGAETQYF. CDR3 in DNA: TGTGCCAGCAATCCCCGTTTGGGCGCAGAGACCCAGTACTTC.